The T cell receptor beta chain under discussion was sequenced for a study of cytomegalovirus exposure and HLA in healthy donors. Broader study findings: V segments that were indistinguishable, TRBV6-2 and TRBV6-3 among them, were omitted from analysis.

Primers: 60 Vbeta forward and 13 Jbeta reverse. Data came from immunoSEQ multiplex PCR; TCRdb stores just in-frame clones and leaves some out. The data contain tens of thousands of clones, approximately 60% of them singletons. The CDR3 is 13 residues long. V lost 1 base to trimming and J lost 4 bases, with 9 bases between them. Germline V gene sequence: CDR1 GTSNPN, CDR2 SVGIG (reference sequence). On this clone: What it binds is not known.

Sequencing was performed on PBMCs. The V call is TRBV30, the J call TRBJ2-3; D gene uncertain. The TCR comes from a male donor in good health and CMV-seropositive. The CDR3 reads CAWSDAVADTQYF. As DNA, the CDR3 is TGTGCCTGGAGTGACGCGGTGGCAGATACGCAGTATTTT.